Sequencing of this T cell receptor (beta chain) was carried out in a study of identical twins. Study results and limitations: Insertions were fewer in abundant cord blood beta clonotypes, whereas memory repertoires showed none of this pattern.

Regarding this clonotype: Its target is unknown.

Looked up from germline, CDR1 is LGHDT and CDR2 is YNNKEL (reference sequence). V shed 3 bases and J shed 5 bases, with 13 bases lying between them. The CDR3 runs to 14 residues. Each donor (without exception) was a healthy Caucasian. A universal primer site came from template switching; cDNA carried unique molecular identifiers. TCRdb used MiXCR to reprocess the 5' RACE reads, holding one entry per CDR3 protein. The sample lists a few hundred thousand distinct CDR3 sequences; 13% to 15% were seen once. This sample also appeared in a second study, on yellow fever vaccine responses in identical twins.

The chain combines TRBV3-1 with TRBJ1-1; the D gene is possibly TRBD1 (6 bases). Sample: CD4+ T cells sorted from blood. This TCR was sampled from a woman aged 18-29 years in good health. The CDR3 region has the DNA TGTGCCAGCAGCCAGGAGACAGGCCAGACTGAAGCTTTCTTT. Residues: CASSQETGQTEAFF.